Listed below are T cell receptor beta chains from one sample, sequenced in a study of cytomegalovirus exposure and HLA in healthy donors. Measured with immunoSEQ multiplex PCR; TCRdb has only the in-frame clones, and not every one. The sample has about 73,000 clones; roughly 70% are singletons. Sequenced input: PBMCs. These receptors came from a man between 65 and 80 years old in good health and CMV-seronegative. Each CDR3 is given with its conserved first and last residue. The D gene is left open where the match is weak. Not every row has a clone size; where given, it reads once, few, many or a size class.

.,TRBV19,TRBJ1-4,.,CASGNRVRSEKLFF,TGTGCCAGTGGCAACAGGGTCAGAAGTGAAAAACTGTTTTTT
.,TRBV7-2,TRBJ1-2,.,CASSALAQAYGYTF,TGTGCCAGCAGCGCCCTGGCACAGGCCTATGGCTACACCTTC
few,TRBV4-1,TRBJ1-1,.,CASSQGPTPTEAFF,TGCGCCAGCAGCCAAGGGCCCACGCCCACTGAAGCTTTCTTT
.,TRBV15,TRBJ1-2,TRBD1,CATSPGQAFWGYTF,TGTGCCACCAGCCCGGGACAGGCGTTCTGGGGCTACACCTTC
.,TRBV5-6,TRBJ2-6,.,CASSNRVGVSGANVLTF,TGTGCCAGCTCAAACAGGGTGGGTGTCTCTGGGGCCAACGTCCTGACTTTC
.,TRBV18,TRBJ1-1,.,CASSFRDTPTTEAFF,TGTGCCAGCTCTTTCCGGGACACCCCTACGACTGAAGCTTTCTTT
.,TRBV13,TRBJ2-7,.,CASSLVGGSEQYF,TGTGCCAGCAGCTTAGTCGGGGGAAGCGAGCAGTACTTC
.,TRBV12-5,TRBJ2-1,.,CASGQTSSTYNEQFF,TGTGCTAGTGGCCAAACTAGCTCTACCTACAATGAGCAGTTCTTC
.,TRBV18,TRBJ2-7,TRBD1,CASSPRRTGDNEQYF,TGTGCCAGCTCACCACGGCGGACAGGGGATAACGAGCAGTACTTC
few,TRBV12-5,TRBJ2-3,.,CASGQGDTQYF,TGTGCTAGTGGTCAGGGAGATACGCAGTATTTT
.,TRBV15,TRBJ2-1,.,CATSRVVGSEQFF,TGTGCCACCAGCAGAGTGGTCGGGAGCGAGCAGTTCTTC
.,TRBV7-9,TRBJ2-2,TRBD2,CSSSFGLVGTGELFF,TGTTCCAGCAGCTTCGGACTAGTCGGCACCGGGGAGCTGTTTTTT
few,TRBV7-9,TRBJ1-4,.,CSSSFQGSYNEKLFF,TGTTCCAGCAGCTTCCAGGGGTCCTATAATGAAAAACTGTTTTTT
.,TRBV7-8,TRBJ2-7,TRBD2,CASSPIGLAGYEQYF,TGTGCCAGCAGCCCGATCGGACTAGCGGGCTACGAGCAGTACTTC
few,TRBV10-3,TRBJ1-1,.,CAIMEEMNTEAFF,TGTGCCATCATGGAGGAAATGAACACTGAAGCTTTCTTT
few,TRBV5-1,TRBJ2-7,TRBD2,CASSQPAGVAYEQYF,TGCGCCAGCAGCCAGCCAGCGGGAGTGGCCTACGAGCAGTACTTC
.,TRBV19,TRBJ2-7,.,CATQSSYEQYF,TGTGCCACCCAGTCTAGCTACGAGCAGTACTTC
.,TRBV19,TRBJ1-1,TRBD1,CASSADRGRTEAFF,TGTGCCAGTAGTGCGGACAGGGGGCGGACTGAAGCTTTCTTT
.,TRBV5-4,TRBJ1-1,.,CASSRNTEAFF,TGTGCCAGCAGCCGGAACACTGAAGCTTTCTTT
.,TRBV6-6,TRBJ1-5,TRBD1,CASRFQGANKPQHF,TGTGCCAGCAGGTTCCAGGGGGCGAATAAGCCCCAGCATTTT
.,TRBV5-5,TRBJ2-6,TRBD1,CASSSEATGGGGANVLTF,TGTGCCAGCAGCTCGGAAGCCACAGGGGGCGGTGGGGCCAACGTCCTGACTTTC
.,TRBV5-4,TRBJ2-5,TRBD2,CATSGGGRETQYF,TGTGCCACCTCCGGGGGGGGAAGGGAGACCCAGTACTTC
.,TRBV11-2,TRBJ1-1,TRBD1,CASSLGDRNRMNTEAFF,TGTGCCAGCAGCTTGGGGGACAGGAACAGAATGAACACTGAAGCTTTCTTT
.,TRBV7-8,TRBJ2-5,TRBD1,CASSLFAGQGERETQYF,TGTGCCAGCAGCTTATTCGCTGGACAGGGTGAGCGAGAGACCCAGTACTTC
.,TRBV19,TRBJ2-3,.,CASTRSNADTQYF,TGTGCCAGTACCAGGTCAAACGCAGATACGCAGTATTTT
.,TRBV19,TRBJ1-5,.,CASTFNPREPQHF,TGTGCCAGTACCTTTAACCCCAGGGAGCCCCAGCATTTT
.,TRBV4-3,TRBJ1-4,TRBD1,CASSPTGGQPEKLFF,TGCGCCAGCAGCCCTACAGGGGGACAGCCTGAAAAACTGTTTTTT
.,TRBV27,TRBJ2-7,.,CASSLKQGPSYEQYF,TGTGCCAGCAGTTTAAAACAGGGTCCATCCTACGAGCAGTACTTC
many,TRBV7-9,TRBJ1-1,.,CASSSGRGNTEAFF,TGTGCCAGCAGCTCAGGGCGGGGGAACACTGAAGCTTTCTTT
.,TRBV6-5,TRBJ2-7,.,CASSYSKVWQDYEQYF,TGTGCCAGCAGTTACTCTAAGGTTTGGCAGGACTACGAGCAGTACTTC
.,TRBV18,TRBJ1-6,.,CASSPSTQGDSPLHF,TGTGCCAGCTCCCCATCGACGCAGGGTGATTCACCCCTCCACTTT
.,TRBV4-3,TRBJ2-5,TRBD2,CASSQVSGGASRETQYF,TGCGCCAGCAGCCAAGTGAGCGGGGGGGCCTCGAGAGAGACCCAGTACTTC
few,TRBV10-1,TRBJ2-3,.,CASSESQGSDTQYF,TGCGCCAGCAGTGAGTCGCAGGGATCAGATACGCAGTATTTT
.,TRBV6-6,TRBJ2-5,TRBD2,CASSLAGEQETQYF,TGTGCCAGCAGTTTAGCGGGGGAACAAGAGACCCAGTACTTC
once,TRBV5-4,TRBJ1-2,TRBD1,CASSLTGTGGGYTF,TGTGCCAGCAGCCTCACCGGGACAGGGGGTGGCTACACCTTC
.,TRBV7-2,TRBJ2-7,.,CASSLVEGYGEQYF,TGTGCCAGCAGCTTAGTCGAGGGATACGGCGAGCAGTACTTC
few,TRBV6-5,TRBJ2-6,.,CASKGAGANVLTF,TGTGCCAGCAAGGGGGCTGGGGCCAACGTCCTGACTTTC
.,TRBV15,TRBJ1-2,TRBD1,CATSARQGSYGYTF,TGTGCCACCAGCGCTAGACAGGGTTCCTATGGCTACACCTTC
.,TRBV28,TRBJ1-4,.,CASSLWGTTKSGEKLFF,TGTGCCAGCAGTTTATGGGGGACAACCAAAAGTGGGGAAAAACTGTTTTTT
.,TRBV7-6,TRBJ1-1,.,CASSLGVGGPNTEAFF,TGTGCCAGCAGCTTAGGGGTGGGAGGACCAAACACTGAAGCTTTCTTT
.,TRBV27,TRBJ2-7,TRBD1,CASSRTGRYEQYF,TGTGCCAGCAGCAGGACAGGGAGGTACGAGCAGTACTTC
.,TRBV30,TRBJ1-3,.,CAWSAGTGNTIYF,TGTGCCTGGAGTGCTGGGACAGGAAACACCATATATTTT
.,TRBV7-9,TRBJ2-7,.,CSSSLRGYEQYF,TGTTCCAGCAGCTTAAGAGGATACGAGCAGTACTTC
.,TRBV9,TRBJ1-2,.,CASSLYGRGGYGYTF,TGTGCCAGCAGCCTCTATGGGAGAGGCGGCTATGGCTACACCTTC
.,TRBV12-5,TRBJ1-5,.,CASGPGGGLDQPQHF,TGTGCTAGTGGTCCCGGGGGGGGGTTGGATCAGCCCCAGCATTTT
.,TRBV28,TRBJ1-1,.,CASRGAGDMNTEAFF,TGTGCCAGCAGAGGGGCTGGGGACATGAACACTGAAGCTTTCTTT
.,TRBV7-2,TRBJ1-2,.,CASSHRQENYGYTF,TGTGCCAGCAGCCACAGACAGGAGAACTATGGCTACACCTTC
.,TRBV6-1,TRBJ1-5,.,CASSYLVNQPQHF,TGTGCCAGCAGCTACCTCGTGAATCAGCCCCAGCATTTT
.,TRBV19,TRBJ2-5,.,CASSIGSTSQETQYF,TGTGCCAGTAGTATCGGCAGTACTAGCCAAGAGACCCAGTACTTC
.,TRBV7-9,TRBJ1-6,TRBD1,CASSVGTGGTSPLHF,TGTGCCAGCAGCGTAGGGACAGGGGGTACGTCACCCCTCCACTTT
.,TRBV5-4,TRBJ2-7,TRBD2,CASTSAGGRYEQYF,TGTGCCAGCACCTCAGCGGGAGGTCGCTACGAGCAGTACTTC
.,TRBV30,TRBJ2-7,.,CAWSVLSEYEQYF,TGTGCCTGGAGTGTACTTAGCGAATACGAGCAGTACTTC
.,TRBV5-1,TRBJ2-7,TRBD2,CASSLVFGAGAYEQYF,TGCGCCAGCAGCCTGGTTTTTGGAGCGGGAGCCTACGAGCAGTACTTC
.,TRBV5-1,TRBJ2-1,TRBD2,CASSAPGLAEVNEQFF,TGCGCCAGCAGCGCCCCGGGACTAGCGGAGGTGAATGAGCAGTTCTTC
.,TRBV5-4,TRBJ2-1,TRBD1,CASSLGQGSYNEQFF,TGTGCCAGCAGCTTGGGACAGGGATCCTACAATGAGCAGTTCTTC
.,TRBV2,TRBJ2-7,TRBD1,CASSELRTGGYEQYF,TGTGCCAGCAGTGAATTAAGGACAGGGGGCTACGAGCAGTACTTC
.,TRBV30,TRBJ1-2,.,CAWFFRGANYGYTF,TGTGCCTGGTTTTTCCGGGGGGCCAACTATGGCTACACCTTC